This entry concerns a single T cell receptor beta chain. The entry originates in a study of blood T cell repertoires in COVID-19. Study context: Acute and convalescent COVID-19 specimens originated in the United States, Italy and Spain.

The germline CDR1 and CDR2 sequences are SGHRS and YFSETQ. The ends lost 5 bases at V and 0 bases at J; junction bases unmatched: 9. This CDR3 region has 16 residues. Methods used by the authors: Amplification of reference gene primers was used by the study to estimate nucleated cell counts. Some clones are missing from TCRdb's copy, which holds only in-frame ones; the method was immunoSEQ multiplex PCR. That table gives V, J and clone size, and the DNA gave D and trimming. Among about 220,000 clones listed, around 90% were seen once. Participant reports of clinical history set cohort assignment. The sequenced sample was PBMCs or T cells enriched from blood (not recorded which). The sequence was collected from a woman aged 25 to 39 with acute COVID-19. This chain uses TRBV5-1 with TRBJ2-3; 7 positions agree with TRBD1. CDR3 nucleotides: TGCGCCAGCAGTCCTACAGGGGCCCCTAGCACAGATACGCAGTATTTT. Translation gives CASSPTGAPSTDTQYF.